A selection of T cell receptor beta chains follows, all from one sample in a study of T cells in localized non-small cell lung cancer. Sequencing was performed with immunoSEQ multiplex PCR; in TCRdb, only in-frame clones are kept and a portion is missing. The sample includes 40,000 to 55,000 clones, over 70% of them seen just once. The sample here was PBMCs, taken before any cancer treatment. These receptors were taken from a woman aged 35-75 years with stage II lung adenocarcinoma. Both conserved end residues are part of each CDR3. The order of the fields is J gene, clone size, D gene, V gene, CDR3 DNA, CDR3 protein. D genes are given only for firm matches. The listing skips clone size in some rows; elsewhere it reads once, few, many or a size class.

j_call: TRBJ2-7; clone_size: -; d_call: -; v_call: TRBV5-1; cdr3_nt: TGCGCCAGCAGCCCAAGACAGGCCTCTTCCTACGAGCAGTACTTC; cdr3_aa: CASSPRQASSYEQYF
j_call: TRBJ2-7; clone_size: few; d_call: -; v_call: TRBV27; cdr3_nt: TGTGCCAGCAGCCCTCGGTCCTTCGGAACCTACGAGCAGTACTTC; cdr3_aa: CASSPRSFGTYEQYF
j_call: TRBJ1-3; clone_size: -; d_call: -; v_call: TRBV11-1; cdr3_nt: TGTGCCAGCAGCCTCCTCGGGGGGCGTAATGGAAACACCATATATTTT; cdr3_aa: CASSLLGGRNGNTIYF
j_call: TRBJ1-5; clone_size: -; d_call: TRBD1; v_call: TRBV19; cdr3_nt: TGTGCCAGTAGTACACAGGGGGCTCTCCACCCCCCTTCCTTT; cdr3_aa: CASSTQGALHPPSF
j_call: TRBJ2-1; clone_size: -; d_call: -; v_call: TRBV7-9; cdr3_nt: TGTGCCAGCACCTCTCCCCATGAGCAGTTCTTC; cdr3_aa: CASTSPHEQFF
j_call: TRBJ2-7; clone_size: -; d_call: TRBD1; v_call: TRBV4-3; cdr3_nt: TGCGCCAGCAGCCAAGATAGTTGGGCAGGGGGCTTCGACGAGCAGTACTTC; cdr3_aa: CASSQDSWAGGFDEQYF
j_call: TRBJ2-7; clone_size: -; d_call: -; v_call: TRBV19; cdr3_nt: TGTGCCAGTAGTATAGGAGAAAGTTCCTACGAGCAGTACTTC; cdr3_aa: CASSIGESSYEQYF
j_call: TRBJ2-7; clone_size: few; d_call: -; v_call: TRBV28; cdr3_nt: TGTGCCAGCAGTAGACAGCCGGTGGGCTACGAGCAGTACTTC; cdr3_aa: CASSRQPVGYEQYF
j_call: TRBJ1-2; clone_size: -; d_call: -; v_call: TRBV19; cdr3_nt: TGTGCCAGTAGTATAGATTCGGTCAACTATGGCTACACCTTC; cdr3_aa: CASSIDSVNYGYTF
j_call: TRBJ1-4; clone_size: -; d_call: TRBD1; v_call: TRBV5-6; cdr3_nt: TGTGCCAGCAGCTTGGCGGCAGGGGGTGGAATTAATGAAAAACTGTTTTTT; cdr3_aa: CASSLAAGGGINEKLFF
j_call: TRBJ1-2; clone_size: medium-sized; d_call: -; v_call: TRBV4-1; cdr3_nt: TGCGCCAGCAGCCAAGACCCGATGGGGGTTGGCGGCTACACCTTC; cdr3_aa: CASSQDPMGVGGYTF
j_call: TRBJ1-1; clone_size: once; d_call: TRBD1; v_call: TRBV29-1; cdr3_nt: TGCAGCGTTGAAGGGACAGGTCAGGCTTTCTTT; cdr3_aa: CSVEGTGQAFF
j_call: TRBJ2-2; clone_size: once; d_call: -; v_call: TRBV9; cdr3_nt: TGTGCCAGCAGCGTAGCGGGGGTTCTGGTCACCGGGGAGCTGTTTTTT; cdr3_aa: CASSVAGVLVTGELFF
j_call: TRBJ1-2; clone_size: -; d_call: -; v_call: TRBV6-5; cdr3_nt: TGTGCCAGCAGTTACTCGCGGGGCGGTTTCTATGGCTACACCTTC; cdr3_aa: CASSYSRGGFYGYTF
j_call: TRBJ2-4; clone_size: -; d_call: -; v_call: TRBV7-2; cdr3_nt: TGTGCCAGCAGCCCATTAGCCAAAAACATTCAGTACTTC; cdr3_aa: CASSPLAKNIQYF
j_call: TRBJ1-1; clone_size: once; d_call: -; v_call: TRBV5-8; cdr3_nt: TGTGCCAGCAGCTTGGTGTTCCCGGGAAGGGAGACTGAAGCTTTCTTT; cdr3_aa: CASSLVFPGRETEAFF
j_call: TRBJ1-2; clone_size: medium-sized; d_call: TRBD1; v_call: TRBV6-4; cdr3_nt: TGTGCCAGCAGTGCGACAGGGGGCGACGGCTACACCTTC; cdr3_aa: CASSATGGDGYTF
j_call: TRBJ1-2; clone_size: -; d_call: TRBD1; v_call: TRBV28; cdr3_nt: TGTGCCAGCAGTTCAACTCTTACAGGGGGCCATGGCTACACCTTC; cdr3_aa: CASSSTLTGGHGYTF
j_call: TRBJ2-5; clone_size: -; d_call: -; v_call: TRBV30; cdr3_nt: TGTGCCTGGAGCGCCCTTATGGCCACAGCAGAGACCCAGTACTTC; cdr3_aa: CAWSALMATAETQYF
j_call: TRBJ1-1; clone_size: -; d_call: -; v_call: TRBV7-9; cdr3_nt: TGTGCCAGCAGCTCCGTCGTTGGCACTGAAGCTTTCTTT; cdr3_aa: CASSSVVGTEAFF
j_call: TRBJ2-5; clone_size: -; d_call: TRBD2; v_call: TRBV6-4; cdr3_nt: TGTGCCAGCAGTGACTCGACTAGCGGGGGGGCAGAGACCCAGTACTTC; cdr3_aa: CASSDSTSGGAETQYF
j_call: TRBJ2-7; clone_size: -; d_call: -; v_call: TRBV15; cdr3_nt: TGTGCCACCAGCAGATACCTGACAGGAGCCCTCGTCGAGCAGTACTTC; cdr3_aa: CATSRYLTGALVEQYF
j_call: TRBJ2-5; clone_size: few; d_call: TRBD2; v_call: TRBV6-6; cdr3_nt: TGTGCCAGCAGCCCCCGGGGGCGGGGGGGCCAAGAGACCCAGTACTTC; cdr3_aa: CASSPRGRGGQETQYF
j_call: TRBJ2-1; clone_size: -; d_call: -; v_call: TRBV6-1; cdr3_nt: TGTGCCAGCAGTGTTCCCTCCCCTCAGCAGTTCTTC; cdr3_aa: CASSVPSPQQFF
j_call: TRBJ1-1; clone_size: few; d_call: TRBD1; v_call: TRBV11-1; cdr3_nt: TGTGCCAGCAGCTTCGAGGGACAGCCTAACACTGAAGCTTTCTTT; cdr3_aa: CASSFEGQPNTEAFF
j_call: TRBJ2-4; clone_size: -; d_call: TRBD1; v_call: TRBV7-9; cdr3_nt: TGTGCCAGCAGCCAAACTGCACAGGGGTTGTTAGCCAAAAACATTCAGTACTTC; cdr3_aa: CASSQTAQGLLAKNIQYF
j_call: TRBJ1-1; clone_size: -; d_call: -; v_call: TRBV19; cdr3_nt: TGTGCCAGTAGTAACTTGGCCATGAACACTGAAGCTTTCTTT; cdr3_aa: CASSNLAMNTEAFF
j_call: TRBJ2-1; clone_size: -; d_call: TRBD2; v_call: TRBV28; cdr3_nt: TGTGCCAGCAGTTCCCTAGCGGGGGAGGTAAATGAGCAGTTCTTC; cdr3_aa: CASSSLAGEVNEQFF
j_call: TRBJ2-5; clone_size: -; d_call: -; v_call: TRBV2; cdr3_nt: TGTGCCAGCAGTGTAGGGGTCCAAGAGACCCAGTACTTC; cdr3_aa: CASSVGVQETQYF
j_call: TRBJ2-5; clone_size: -; d_call: -; v_call: TRBV7-2; cdr3_nt: TGTGCCAGCAGCCTAACTAGACTCGAGACCCAGTACTTC; cdr3_aa: CASSLTRLETQYF
j_call: TRBJ2-7; clone_size: few; d_call: -; v_call: TRBV5-1; cdr3_nt: TGCGCCAGCAGCTTCACCGCAGACTCCTACGAGCAGTACTTC; cdr3_aa: CASSFTADSYEQYF
j_call: TRBJ1-1; clone_size: few; d_call: -; v_call: TRBV7-3; cdr3_nt: TGTGCCAGCGGCGATATGAACACTGAAGCTTTCTTT; cdr3_aa: CASGDMNTEAFF
j_call: TRBJ1-4; clone_size: -; d_call: -; v_call: TRBV7-8; cdr3_nt: TGTGCCAGCAGCCGTCAGGGGCGGACTAATGAAAAACTGTTTTTT; cdr3_aa: CASSRQGRTNEKLFF